The source of this T cell receptor beta chain is a study of memory CD4+ T cells and cytomegalovirus serostatus (dated by TCRdb to about 2019). Regarding the complete study: A total of roughly 35 healthy Belgian adults, of whom 9 were CMV seropositive and approximately 24 were CMV seronegative, were included in the cohort. To replicate a published TCR-based CMV serostatus classifier, the researchers sequenced the CD4+ memory TCRbeta repertoires of a Belgian cohort whose cytomegalovirus serostatus was known.

A FACSAria II was used to sort memory CD4+ T cells, defined as single viable CD3+CD4+CD8-CD45RO+ cells. To determine CMV serostatus, a Roche Elecsys assay was used that detects serum IgG against CMV pp150, pp28, p38 and p52. Following thawing, total CD4+ T cells were enriched through positive selection using CD4 magnetic microbeads. The samples came from a different study that was designed specifically to examine the CD4+ T cell memory repertoire. Following standard operating procedures, peripheral blood mononuclear cells were isolated and cryopreserved, while serum was kept at -80 degrees C. Staining used CD3-PerCP (BW264/56), CD4-APC (RPA-T4), CD45RO-PE (UCHT1) and CD8-Pacific Orange (3B5) antibodies, with Sytox blue excluding non-viable cells. The investigation overall reported the following: For predicting CMV serostatus, the median bootstrapped AUC was approximately 0.95 using the original framework and approximately 0.91 using a US-trained random forest. Among the 150 to 200 previously reported CMV-associated TCRbeta sequences, roughly 68 showed up in the CD4+ memory repertoires, with each one found in between one and five individuals. On the Belgian cohort, the classifier built on the original framework reached a median bootstrapped AUC of nearly 0.96, with a 95% CI of 0.76-1.00. Only CD4+CD45RO+ memory cells were sequenced, in contrast to the original study, in which naive and memory CD4+ and CD8+ populations were covered. The results were interpreted as suggesting that the CMV-associated TCR signature is largely present in the CD4+ memory repertoire.

A word on this clone: Its antigen remains unidentified. No base qualities exist here, and no much larger clone lies one base off it.

The Quick-DNA Microprep Kit was used to extract genomic DNA from the sorted cells. Amplification of TCRbeta DNA was done with the immunoSEQ hsTCRbeta kit, following the protocol from the manufacturer. TCRbeta libraries were sequenced on an Illumina MiSeq instrument. Turning to the authors' computational methods: Once out-of-frame sequences had been removed, about 2,000,000 distinct TCRbeta sequences were left, which works out to an average of roughly 70,000 per individual. Each individual was scored using the number of 150 to 200 previously reported CMV-associated TCRbeta sequences that the individual carried and the total number of productive distinct TCRbeta sequences. A beta-binomial model was reimplemented in Python, and scikit-learn random forests with default parameters were trained on US cohort data. On the Belgian cohort, classifier performance was reported as the median AUC, along with percentile confidence intervals, across 10,000 bootstrap iterations. The table comes from immuneACCESS by way of TCRdb, which keeps in-frame sequences with V and J called. Part of the clones is missing from these tables; in studies checked, under half for an unresolved V gene and the rest for unknown reasons. The V and J calls and clone size come from that table; D and trimming were worked out from the DNA. The sample profile shows 45,000 to 65,000 clones; 70% to 85% of them were found once. About 0.6% of the sample goes to the ten largest clones.

Sequences were obtained from memory CD4+ T cells from blood. The sequence derives from an adult in good health and CMV-seronegative.

The nucleotide sequence is TGTGCCAGCAGCTTAAGGCAGGGGTTCGGGGAGCTGTTTTTT. This codes for CASSLRQGFGELFF. This receptor chain uses TRBV7-8 and TRBJ2-2; TRBD1 is a possible D gene, resting on 6 matching bases. CDR1 and CDR2, per the germline V gene, are SGHVS and FQNEAQ. The CDR3 starts with the cysteine, ends with the phenylalanine, and has 14 residues. Of the read, only the CDR3 DNA is kept; its 42 bases are in frame from base 1. Trimming costs V 2 bases and J 7 bases, and their ends lie 11 bases apart.